This TCR beta chain appears in the sequencing data of a study of T cell responses to AZD1222 COVID-19 vaccine. Per germline, CDR1 SGDLS and CDR2 YYNGEE. The CDR3 runs 15 residues. V dropped 2 bases and J dropped 0 bases, with 10 bases sitting between them. Profiled with immunoSEQ multiplex PCR; TCRdb holds only in-frame clones, not every one. The table lists more than 85,000 clones, approximately 90% of them singletons, with approximately 17% in the top ten. The specimen comprised peripheral blood, sampled on day 0 of AZD1222 vaccination. The receptor was derived from an adult in good health. The gene calls are TRBV9 and TRBJ2-3; D is uncertain. CDR3 region: CASSVSGPSTDTQYF. The CDR3 nucleotides are TGTGCCAGCAGCGTCTCCGGGCCCAGCACAGATACGCAGTATTTT.